Within the sample, the clone carrying this T cell receptor beta chain is medium-sized (0.01 to 0.1%). Its specificity is unknown. This specimen comes from a study of early stage breast cancer tumors. In the study overall: Among about twelve ER+/PR+/HER2- tumors, eight were ductal, four lobular. General observations from the study: Commonly generated sequences made up most enriched TCRB sequences shared between patients.

The method was immunoSEQ multiplex PCR; TCRdb's version includes in-frame clones alone and lacks a portion of them. The repertoire holds fewer than 30,000 clones, with roughly 50% as singletons. The germline V gene encodes CDR1 SNHLY and CDR2 FYNNEI. Trimming removed 3 bases at V and 6 bases at J, with 14 bases between. CDR3 length: 14 residues. The sequencing input was breast tumor tissue. This chain links TRBV2 with TRBJ1-2; D ambiguous. This TCR was recovered from a person aged 50 to 59 with breast cancer. The CDR3 bases are TGTGCCAGCAGTGATTGGTCTTACACAAATGGCTACACCTTC. Residues: CASSDWSYTNGYTF. The whole variable domain, remainder taken from reference TRBV2 and TRBJ1-2, is EPEVTQTPSHQVTQMGQEVILRCVPISNHLYFYWYRQILGQKVEFLVSFYNNEISEKSEIFDDQFSVERPDGSNFTLKIRSTKLEDSAMYFCASSDWSYTNGYTFGSGTRLTVV.